Shown below are 30 T cell receptor beta chains from a single sample sequenced in a study of blood T cell repertoires in COVID-19. Sequencing was performed with immunoSEQ multiplex PCR; in TCRdb, only in-frame clones are kept and a portion is missing. The table records around 270,000 clones, approximately 86% of them present only once. The specimen was peripheral blood. The source of these receptors is a human donor with COVID-19, enrolled during active disease. The donor label of this sample is uncertain.

The V and J genes are TRBV28 and TRBJ1-3, with 8 nucleotides matching TRBD1. Germline CDR1 reads MDHEN; CDR2 reads SYDVKM. J lost 0 bases, V lost 3 bases, and 4 bases had no gene match. This CDR3 has 16 amino acids. The CDR3 spells CASSFDRGVSGNTIYF. Written as DNA, the CDR3 is TGTGCCAGCAGTTTCGACAGGGGAGTCTCTGGAAACACCATATATTTT. Full variable domain (outside the CDR3, taken from reference TRBV28 and TRBJ1-3): DVKVTQSSRYLVKRTGEKVFLECVQDMDHENMFWYRQDPGLGLRLIYFSYDVKMKEKGDIPEGYSVSREKKERFSLILESASTNQTSMYLCASSFDRGVSGNTIYFGEGSWLTVV.

The gene calls are TRBV4-3 and TRBJ2-7, with 11 bases matching TRBD2. Germline CDR1 LGHNA, CDR2 YSLEER. The CDR3 loop spans 15 amino acids. V lost 1 base, J lost 5 bases, and 4 bases stayed unmatched. The CDR3 reads CASSQGLAGPNEQYF. The CDR3, as DNA: TGCGCCAGCAGCCAAGGACTAGCGGGACCGAACGAGCAGTACTTC.

Concerning this clone itself: Other DNA sequences in the sample encode the same CDR3. The V and J genes are TRBV28 and TRBJ2-7, with 10 bases aligning to TRBD1. Unmatched junction bases numbered 1, after V lost 6 bases and J lost 2 bases. Germline V CDR1 and CDR2: MDHEN, SYDVKM. The CDR3 has 13 amino acids. The CDR3 region is CASRGQGTYEQYF. For the CDR3, the DNA is TGTGCCAGCAGGGGACAGGGGACCTACGAGCAGTACTTC.

This chain uses TRBV5-1 with TRBJ1-1; TRBD1 matches at 7 bases. Germline CDR1 and CDR2: SGHRS and YFSETQ. The CDR3 is 16 amino acids. The V segment lost 4 bases and the J segment 0 bases; nucleotides outside the gene matches: 9. The CDR3 loop is CASSPGTEQMNTEAFF. The CDR3 coding sequence is TGCGCCAGCAGCCCCGGGACAGAGCAGATGAACACTGAAGCTTTCTTT.

This clone was counted a single time. The V call is TRBV7-9, the J call TRBJ1-3; D not resolved. V lost 1 base to trimming and J lost 0 bases, with 7 bases between them. This CDR3 has 15 residues. Germline CDR1 and CDR2: SEHNR and FQNEAQ (reference sequence). The CDR3 region has the DNA TGTGCCAGCAGCTTAGACTCCTACTCTGGAAACACCATATATTTT. Translated: CASSLDSYSGNTIYF.

As to this clone: The junction departs from the called germline gene at one end, perhaps through a read error. This chain links TRBV5-6 with TRBJ2-1; 9 bases are a match to TRBD1. CDR1 is SGHDT, CDR2 YYEEEE, per germline. This CDR3 spans 11 amino acids. CDR3 protein: CASSQQGAEVF. The CDR3 nucleotides are TGTGCCAGCAGCCAACAGGGGGCTGAGGTCTTC.

The CDR3 reads CASSLGQPRETQYF. CDR3 nucleotides: TGCGCCAGCAGCCTTGGACAGCCGCGGGAGACCCAGTACTTC. This sequence joins TRBV5-1 and TRBJ2-5; a possible D gene is TRBD1 (6 bases). The CDR3 runs to 14 residues. The germline gives CDR1 SGHRS, CDR2 YFSETQ. Trimming cost V 4 bases and J 5 bases, with 15 bases left between them.

CDR3 loop: CASSPGTSGVGPYNEQFF. The CDR3 DNA reads as TGTGCCAGCAGCCCCGGGACTAGCGGTGTGGGGCCTTACAATGAGCAGTTCTTC. This rearrangement joins TRBV13 to TRBJ2-1; 11 positions match TRBD2. The CDR3 runs 18 residues. CDR1 and CDR2 from the germline V gene are PRHDT and FYEKMQ (reference sequence). The J segment lost 4 bases and the V segment lost 5 bases, leaving 13 bases of the junction unmatched.

V is TRBV6-5 and J is TRBJ2-2, with D unclear. Trimming shortened V by 0 bases and J by 4 bases, and 12 bases separated the two germline ends. Germline V gene sequence: CDR1 MNHEY, CDR2 SVGAGI. The CDR3 is made up of 16 amino acids. DNA of the CDR3: TGTGCCAGCAGTTACTCGAGAGGCGGATCCACCGGGGAGCTGTTTTTT. It codes for CASSYSRGGSTGELFF.

This clone occurred once. This rearrangement joins TRBV30 to TRBJ1-5; TRBD1 might be the D (5 bases). This CDR3 spans 13 amino acids. Germline V gives CDR1 GTSNPN, CDR2 SVGIG (reference sequence). Trimming took 0 bases from V and 7 from J, leaving 10 bases between them. The CDR3 protein is CAWSVGGDQPQHF. In nucleotides, the CDR3 is TGTGCCTGGAGTGTCGGAGGGGACCAGCCCCAGCATTTT.

The V and J genes are TRBV27 and TRBJ2-5; TRBD1 might be the D (7 bases). There are 16 residues in the CDR3. V was clipped by 6 bases and J by 5 bases, with 22 bases between them. The germline gives CDR1 MNHEY, CDR2 SMNVEV (reference sequence). For the CDR3, the DNA is TGTGCCAGCAGCCTTCGGGGCAGGGGGGAGAGGGAGACCCAGTACTTC. Residues: CASSLRGRGERETQYF.

V usage is TRBV6-6 and J usage is TRBJ1-4; TRBD1 is a possible D gene (5 bases). CDR1 and CDR2 (germline): MNHNY, SVGAGI (reference sequence). The CDR3 spans 14 residues. V gave up 5 bases and J gave up 4 bases, with 11 bases separating them. The CDR3 is CASSHRQNNEKLFF. CDR3 nucleotides: TGTGCCAGCAGTCACAGACAGAATAATGAAAAACTGTTTTTT.

The gene calls are TRBV25-1 and TRBJ1-5, with D uncertain. Germline CDR1 and CDR2: MGHDK and SYGVNS. CDR3 length: 13 amino acids. Deletions cut 3 bases from V and 6 bases from J, with 9 bases between. The CDR3 region is CASSESGFQPQHF. In DNA, the CDR3 is TGTGCCAGCAGTGAGTCAGGTTTTCAGCCCCAGCATTTT.

This chain connects TRBV18 to TRBJ2-2; 9 bases are a match to TRBD2. CDR3 length: 16 residues. Germline assignment: CDR1 KGHSH and CDR2 LQKENI. V trimming: 3 bases; J trimming: 1 base; junction bases outside the gene matches: 3. CDR3 coding DNA: TGTGCCAGCTCACCTAGCGGGAGTAGGAACACCGGGGAGCTGTTTTTT. This codes for CASSPSGSRNTGELFF.

The chain has TRBV6-5 and TRBJ2-7; D ambiguous. Germline V lookup: CDR1 MNHEY, CDR2 SVGAGI. V lost 6 bases and J lost 7, with 10 bases in between. This CDR3 has 11 residues. Here the CDR3 reads CASRGPREQYF. DNA for the CDR3: TGTGCCAGCAGAGGTCCGAGGGAGCAGTACTTC.

Concerning this clone itself: Different DNA sequences within this sample yield the same CDR3. The V call is TRBV7-2, the J call TRBJ1-1; D is possibly TRBD1 (6 bases). The V gene lost 5 bases and the J gene lost 3 bases, with 16 bases spanning the gap. Germline V CDR1 and CDR2: SGHTA, FQGNSA. The CDR3 spans 15 residues. The CDR3 spells CASSLHRDRDTEAFF. As DNA, the CDR3 is TGTGCCAGCAGCCTTCACAGGGATAGGGACACTGAAGCTTTCTTT.

The chain is built from TRBV6-6 and TRBJ2-2; 7 bases are a match to TRBD1. The CDR3 is 16 amino acids. V gave up 6 bases and J gave up 2 bases; unmatched junction bases: 9. CDR1 is MNHNY and CDR2 is SVGAGI in the germline V gene (reference sequence). CDR3 in amino acids: CASRPETGINTGELFF. CDR3 in DNA: TGTGCCAGCAGGCCCGAGACAGGGATTAACACCGGGGAGCTGTTTTTT.

This rearrangement joins TRBV27 to TRBJ1-1; 10 bases match TRBD1. The J segment lost 4 bases and the V segment lost 7 bases, leaving 9 bases of the junction unmatched. CDR3 length: 15 amino acids. Germline CDR1 MNHEY, CDR2 SMNVEV (reference sequence). In DNA, the CDR3 is TGTGCCAGCATAATGACAGGGGGCTTGGGCACTGAAGCTTTCTTT. Its protein product is CASIMTGGLGTEAFF.

J is TRBJ1-2 and V is TRBV9, with D unresolved. This CDR3 region has 14 residues. The germline V gene has CDR1 SGDLS and CDR2 YYNGEE. Trimming stripped 1 base from V and 8 bases from J, with 15 bases between. CDR3 sequence (DNA): TGTGCCAGCAGCGTATTGACTCTCGAGGGAGGCTACACCTTC. Its translation: CASSVLTLEGGYTF.

The chain uses TRBV30 and TRBJ1-6; D not resolved. The germline V and J ends were trimmed by 1 base and 2 bases, with 3 bases remaining between them. CDR1 and CDR2 from the germline V gene are GTSNPN and SVGIG (reference sequence). The CDR3 runs 13 residues. CDR3 coding DNA: TGTGCCTGGAGTGGTACCTATAATTCACCCCTCCACTTT. This encodes CAWSGTYNSPLHF.

CDR3: CASSRALGISQPQHF. The CDR3 coding sequence is TGTGCCAGCAGCCGGGCCCTCGGGATTAGTCAGCCCCAGCATTTT. This sequence joins TRBV11-2 and TRBJ1-5; D is unresolved. Trimming took off 5 bases at V and 6 bases at J, with 17 bases between the two ends. The germline gives CDR1 SGHAT, CDR2 FQNNGV. The CDR3 consists of 15 residues.

J is TRBJ2-3 and V is TRBV27; D might be TRBD1 (6 bases). This CDR3 spans 13 amino acids. V was trimmed by 5 bases and J by 4 bases, leaving 10 bases between them. Looked up from germline, CDR1 is MNHEY and CDR2 is SMNVEV (reference sequence). The DNA for the CDR3 is TGTGCCAGCAGTCAGGGGCTCCCAGATACGCAGTATTTT. It translates to CASSQGLPDTQYF.

The chain combines TRBV30 with TRBJ1-2; D perhaps matches TRBD1 (6 bases). The CDR3 is made up of 12 amino acids. Germline V gene sequence: CDR1 GTSNPN, CDR2 SVGIG (reference sequence). V lost 4 bases to trimming and J lost 4 bases, with 10 bases between them. CDR3 nucleotide sequence: TGTGCCTGGACTACAGGGTCCTATGGCTACACCTTC. This encodes CAWTTGSYGYTF.

V and J are TRBV25-1 and TRBJ2-3; D is possibly TRBD2 (6 bases). The V gene's germline CDR1 is MGHDK and CDR2 SYGVNS. This CDR3 comprises 13 residues. Trimming shortened V by 7 bases and J by 2 bases, and 10 bases separated the two germline ends. In nucleotides, the CDR3 is TGTGCCAGCACGTGGGGACTCACAGATACGCAGTATTTT. Protein: CASTWGLTDTQYF.

The chain employs TRBV30 and TRBJ1-5, with D maybe TRBD1 (5 bases). The CDR3 is 14 amino acids. Trimming pared 3 bases from V and 2 bases from J, leaving 11 bases between. Germline lookup yields CDR1 GTSNPN and CDR2 SVGIG (reference sequence). The CDR3 here is CAWSRGTGNQPQHF. The CDR3 region has the DNA TGTGCCTGGAGCCGCGGGACGGGCAATCAGCCCCAGCATTTT.

V is TRBV28 and J is TRBJ1-2, with D possibly being TRBD1 (6 bases). Germline lookup yields CDR1 MDHEN and CDR2 SYDVKM. V was pared by 5 bases and J by 0 bases, with 10 bases between. The CDR3 is 14 residues long. The CDR3 loop reads CASSRQAANYGYTF. CDR3 DNA sequence: TGTGCCAGCAGTCGACAGGCAGCTAACTATGGCTACACCTTC.

The V call is TRBV28, the J call TRBJ2-7, with D perhaps matching TRBD1 (6 bases). Germline V lookup: CDR1 MDHEN, CDR2 SYDVKM. Trimming removed 2 bases at V and 2 bases at J, with 13 bases between. The CDR3 length is 15 residues. The CDR3 DNA is TGTGCCAGCAGTTTACAGGGGATCTTTCCCTACGAGCAGTACTTC. Translated, it gives CASSLQGIFPYEQYF.

The chain carries TRBV7-2 and TRBJ2-5; possibly TRBD2 for D (6 bases). The germline V gene has CDR1 SGHTA and CDR2 FQGNSA. Deletions cut 1 base from V and 5 bases from J, with 17 bases between. This CDR3 is 16 amino acids long. The chain's CDR3 is CASSLGGETLGETQYF. The CDR3 nucleotides read TGTGCCAGCAGCTTAGGGGGGGAGACCCTAGGCGAGACCCAGTACTTC.

The chain carries TRBV16 and TRBJ1-5, with D unresolved. The CDR3 totals 15 residues. Germline V gives CDR1 KGHSY, CDR2 FQNENV. V was cut by 0 bases and J by 6 bases, with 12 bases left in between. CDR3 region: CASSQSSLGSQPQHF. In DNA, the CDR3 is TGTGCCAGCAGCCAATCGTCCCTAGGGAGTCAGCCCCAGCATTTT.

The chain is built from TRBV5-8 and TRBJ1-5; D perhaps matches TRBD1 (6 bases). The CDR3 spans 14 residues. Trimming removed 4 bases from V and 9 bases from J, with 17 bases in between. CDR1 and CDR2 from the germline V gene are SGHTS and YDEGEE. The CDR3 region is CASSGIRGGVPQHF. The CDR3 nucleotides are TGTGCCAGCAGCGGCATAAGGGGGGGGGTGCCCCAGCATTTT.